One TCR beta chain is described in this entry. TCRdb itself ran the 5' RACE reads through MiXCR, one entry per CDR3 protein. Of 260,000 or so distinct CDR3 sequences listed, around 17% were seen once; the top ten hold 22%. The data originate from a study of T-cell memory formation after mild COVID-19. J lost 1 base, V lost 3 bases, and 1 base had no gene match. The CDR3 totals 15 residues. The germline V gene has CDR1 SGHTA and CDR2 FQGTGA. This TCR came from a man aged 18 to 35 who had mild COVID-19 (a few samples of this study predate the infection). Cell type and time point are not known. The sequencing input was PBMCs or a T cell subset sorted from them (not recorded which). The chain carries TRBV7-3 and TRBJ2-3, with 10 positions matching TRBD2. In nucleotides, the CDR3 is TGTGCCAGCAGCTTCCTAGCGGGGGGCACAGATACGCAGTATTTT. As protein: CASSFLAGGTDTQYF.